These 22 T cell receptor beta chains were sequenced from one sample in a study of T cells after yellow fever vaccination. TCRdb reanalysed the 5' RACE reads using MiXCR and keeps one entry per CDR3 protein. The sample lists around 610,000 distinct CDR3 sequences; approximately 13% were seen once. The input for sequencing was PBMCs, taken on the day of the yellow fever booster vaccination. These receptors were obtained from a man aged 25 to 40 who received the YFV17D yellow fever vaccine.

This clonotype occurred many times. V and J are TRBV19 and TRBJ2-2; D remains unclear. Germline V lookup: CDR1 LNHDA, CDR2 SQIVND (reference sequence). V gave up 3 bases and J gave up 4 bases, with 3 bases separating them. The CDR3 runs 12 residues. CDR3 DNA: TGTGCCAGTAGTATCTCCACCGGGGAGCTGTTTTTT. Residues: CASSISTGELFF.

The rearrangement links TRBV25-1 to TRBJ1-6; 9 nucleotides agree with TRBD1. In germline, CDR1 is MGHDK, CDR2 SYGVNS. V shed 5 bases, J shed 7 bases, and the junction held 6 bases outside the gene matches. The length of the CDR3 is 15 residues. This CDR3 reads CASSKNRGPNSPLHF. CDR3 DNA sequence: TGTGCCAGCAGTAAAAACAGGGGGCCCAATTCACCCCTCCACTTT.

The chain links TRBV5-5 to TRBJ2-3; 10 bases agree with TRBD1. This CDR3 comprises 15 residues. The V gene's germline CDR1 is SGHKS and CDR2 YYEKEE (reference sequence). Trimming removed 4 bases from V and 5 bases from J; junction bases left unmatched: 7. The CDR3 loop reads CASSRDRGRIDTQYF. The CDR3 bases are TGTGCCAGCAGCCGGGACAGGGGACGGATAGATACGCAGTATTTT.

The chain is built from TRBV29-1 and TRBJ2-3, with TRBD2 identical over 11 bases. V lost 4 bases, J lost 2 bases, and 8 bases stayed unmatched. Per germline, CDR1 SQVTM and CDR2 ANQGSEA. CDR3 length: 16 amino acids. In nucleotides, the CDR3 is TGCAGCGTTGCTACCCGACTAGCGGGGCCCACAGATACGCAGTATTTT. Translation: CSVATRLAGPTDTQYF.

The chain is built from TRBV5-8 and TRBJ2-5; D gene uncertain. V lost 0 bases to trimming and J lost 0 bases, with 3 bases between them. The CDR3 spans 13 residues. Germline V lookup: CDR1 SGHTS, CDR2 YDEGEE. The CDR3 region is CASSLENQETQYF. The CDR3 region has the DNA TGTGCCAGCAGCTTGGAAAACCAAGAGACCCAGTACTTC.

The rearrangement uses TRBV7-9 and TRBJ2-5; 10 positions match TRBD1. V was clipped by 2 bases and J by 5 bases; unmatched bases: 5. CDR3 length: 15 residues. CDR1 SEHNR and CDR2 FQNEAQ come from the germline V gene (reference sequence). Here the CDR3 reads CASSLQTGGQETQYF. Written as DNA, the CDR3 is TGTGCCAGCAGCTTACAGACAGGGGGCCAGGAGACCCAGTACTTC.

This clonotype was recorded a few times. The chain is built from TRBV2 and TRBJ2-5; no clear D. Germline CDR1 and CDR2: SNHLY and FYNNEI. The V and J ends lost 10 bases and 5 bases respectively, with 20 bases between them. The CDR3 sequence is 14 residues long. CDR3 DNA sequence: TGTGCCACCAGCCCCGGTACGGGCTTGGAGACCCAGTACTTC. This sequence encodes CATSPGTGLETQYF.

This clonotype was seen a few times. The V gene is TRBV10-3, the J gene TRBJ2-5; 8 bases are a match to TRBD1. With 5 bases clipped from V and 3 bases from J, the junction kept 2 bases outside the gene matches. CDR1 is ENHRY and CDR2 is SYGVKD in the germline V gene. CDR3 length: 13 amino acids. The CDR3 DNA reads TGTGCCATCAGTACGACAGGGGAAGAGACCCAGTACTTC. This gives the protein CAISTTGEETQYF.

The chain couples TRBV9 to TRBJ2-5; 7 nucleotides agree with TRBD2. J was trimmed by 4 bases and V by 6 bases; bases with no gene match: 6. The CDR3 is made up of 13 amino acids. Looked up from germline, CDR1 is SGDLS and CDR2 is YYNGEE. CDR3 coding DNA: TGTGCCAGCACGAGGGCGGGAGTAGAGACCCAGTACTTC. This sequence encodes CASTRAGVETQYF.

This sequence joins TRBV5-1 and TRBJ2-2, with a tentative D call TRBD2 (5 bases). V shed 10 bases and J shed 2 bases, with 24 bases lying between them. The CDR3 is made up of 17 amino acids. Germline V lookup: CDR1 SGHRS, CDR2 YFSETQ. CDR3 DNA sequence: TGCGCCGGCGCAGCGGACCCACGTCACAAAAACACCGGGGAGCTGTTTTTT. This translates into CAGAADPRHKNTGELFF.

The CDR3 region has the DNA TGTGCCAGCAGCTTGGAAGCGGGAGCTTCCTACGAGCAGTACTTC. Translating it yields CASSLEAGASYEQYF. The J gene is TRBJ2-7, the V gene TRBV5-5, with 8 bases aligning to TRBD2. This CDR3 spans 15 amino acids. Trimming removed 0 bases from V and 1 base from J; junction bases left unmatched: 3. Germline CDR1 and CDR2: SGHKS and YYEKEE (reference sequence).

There are a few counts of this clonotype. The genes are TRBV27 and TRBJ2-2; possibly TRBD1 for D (5 bases). This CDR3 has 16 amino acids. Trimming left V 6 bases short and J 6 bases short, with 20 bases between. CDR1 MNHEY and CDR2 SMNVEV come from the germline V gene (reference sequence). The CDR3 sequence: CASSRTGNIRAGELFF. DNA for the CDR3: TGTGCCAGCAGCCGTACAGGAAACATTAGAGCCGGGGAGCTGTTTTTT.

The chain carries TRBV6-4 and TRBJ2-2; 14 bases match TRBD2. CDR3 length: 18 amino acids. The V gene end was trimmed by 4 bases and the J gene end by 3 bases; junction bases not matched to a gene: 7. Looked up from germline, CDR1 is MRHNA and CDR2 is SNTAGT. The CDR3 protein is CASSARGLAGVDTGELFF. Written as DNA, the CDR3 is TGTGCCAGCAGTGCTCGGGGACTAGCGGGAGTAGACACCGGGGAGCTGTTTTTT.

The chain recombines TRBV5-4 with TRBJ2-3; 10 positions match TRBD2. CDR1 is SGHNT and CDR2 is YYREEE in the germline V gene (reference sequence). The CDR3 loop spans 17 amino acids. Trimming cost V 0 bases and J 6 bases; bases outside gene matches: 10. CDR3 residues: CASSLDSELAGMDTQYF. CDR3 sequence (DNA): TGTGCCAGCAGCTTGGATTCGGAACTAGCGGGAATGGATACGCAGTATTTT.

This clonotype occurred a few times. This chain uses TRBV6-1 with TRBJ1-5, with D possibly matching TRBD1 (6 bases). The germline V gene has CDR1 MNHNS and CDR2 SASEGT. V gave up 7 bases and J gave up 5 bases, with 9 bases separating them. The CDR3 is 12 residues long. The CDR3 protein is CASNRADQPQHF. Here the CDR3 DNA reads TGTGCCAGCAACAGGGCGGATCAGCCCCAGCATTTT.

This clonotype turned up a few times. The chain is built from TRBV29-1 and TRBJ2-1, with 9 positions matching TRBD1. Per germline, CDR1 SQVTM and CDR2 ANQGSEA. Trimming at V came to 5 bases and at J to 4 bases, leaving 6 bases not matched to a gene. The CDR3 consists of 14 residues. The CDR3 protein is CSVRHGQGYNEQFF. The CDR3 nucleotides read TGCAGCGTTCGCCACGGACAGGGGTACAATGAGCAGTTCTTC.

J is TRBJ2-5 and V is TRBV20-1; 10 positions agree with TRBD2. The V segment lost 3 bases and the J segment 4 bases; nucleotides outside the gene matches: 2. The CDR3 sequence is 13 residues long. Germline V gene lookup returns CDR1 DFQATT and CDR2 SNEGSKA (reference sequence). This CDR3 is CSASRLAGETQYF. For the CDR3, the DNA is TGCAGTGCTAGCCGACTAGCGGGAGAGACCCAGTACTTC.

The table lists this clonotype with a few counts. The chain carries TRBV4-3 and TRBJ2-5; D unclear. Trimming shortened V by 0 bases and J by 2 bases, and 13 bases separated the two germline ends. The CDR3 contains 16 residues. Germline-derived CDR1 and CDR2 are LGHNA and YSLEER. The CDR3 DNA reads TGCGCCAGCAGCCAAGATGGGAATCGGTGGCAAGAGACCCAGTACTTC. Translated, it gives CASSQDGNRWQETQYF.

This clonotype was seen many times. The V gene is TRBV29-1, the J gene TRBJ2-7; unclear D gene. CDR3 length equals 11 residues. Trimming removed 2 bases from V and 0 bases from J, with 2 bases in between. Germline V gene lookup returns CDR1 SQVTM and CDR2 ANQGSEA. DNA of the CDR3: TGCAGCGTTGAATCCTCCTACGAGCAGTACTTC. Residues: CSVESSYEQYF.

This clonotype has ten or more counts. The CDR3 DNA is TGTGCCAGCAGTTTACAACAGGGGTATGGCTACACCTTC. It yields the protein CASSLQQGYGYTF. This chain connects TRBV7-9 to TRBJ1-2, with TRBD1 matching over 7 bases. J lost 5 bases, V lost 6 bases, and 6 bases had no gene match. The length of the CDR3 is 13 residues. Germline CDR1 is SEHNR and CDR2 is FQNEAQ (reference sequence).

This clonotype was seen a handful of times. The gene calls are TRBV20-1 and TRBJ2-2, with 8 bases matching TRBD2. Germline trimming cut 1 base from V and 0 bases from J; bases unmatched to any gene: 1. The CDR3 covers 15 residues. The germline gives CDR1 DFQATT, CDR2 SNEGSKA (reference sequence). CDR3 DNA sequence: TGCAGTGCTAGAGGAGCGGGAGCGAACACCGGGGAGCTGTTTTTT. Protein product: CSARGAGANTGELFF.

This clonotype was seen a few times. V and J are TRBV19 and TRBJ2-1; 12 positions agree with TRBD2. Per the germline V gene, CDR1 is LNHDA and CDR2 is SQIVND (reference sequence). V lost 5 bases to trimming and J lost 0 bases; unmatched junction nucleotides: 14. This CDR3 has 20 residues. The CDR3 loop is CASSGLWLAGGGGSYNEQFF. CDR3 DNA sequence: TGTGCCAGTAGTGGCCTGTGGCTAGCGGGAGGGGGGGGCTCCTACAATGAGCAGTTCTTC.